This T cell receptor (beta chain) was retrieved from a study of OX40 agonist ivuxolimab in advanced cancers. For the study at large: Every patient in dose escalation had hepatocellular carcinoma, melanoma, renal cell or head and neck cancer. Partial responses occurred in Three dose-escalation patients, one with hepatocellular carcinoma and two with cutaneous melanoma. It was permissible to have had prior anti-PD-1, anti-PD-L1 or anti-CTLA-4 therapy, and over 35% had some.

This table comes from immunoSEQ multiplex PCR, and its TCRdb copy is limited to in-frame clones, with some not included. The data show under 55,000 clones, 85% to 95% seen once. Overall study findings and caveats: There were, on average, more expanded clones in CD8+ T cells than in CD4+.

Note on this clone: Its antigen is unidentified.

The clonotype originates from an adult with an advanced solid tumor such as melanoma, head and neck, liver or kidney cancer. Here the sequenced sample was CD4+ or CD8+ T cells sorted from blood, taken in a trial of the OX40 agonist ivuxolimab.

CDR3 protein: CASSSLGLAGVSRNEQFF. In DNA form, the CDR3 reads TGTGCCAGCAGCTCACTAGGGTTAGCGGGAGTATCCAGAAACGAGCAGTTCTTC. The chain carries TRBV7-8 and TRBJ2-1; 9 nucleotides agree with TRBD2. Germline trimming cut 4 bases from V and 10 bases from J; bases unmatched to any gene: 20. The CDR3 has 18 residues. Germline loops: CDR1 SGHVS, CDR2 FQNEAQ. The full variable domain, with the rest looked up from reference TRBV7-8 and TRBJ2-1, is GAGVSQSPRYKVAKRGQDVALRCDPISGHVSLFWYQQALGQGPEFLTYFQNEAQLDKSGLPSDRFFAERPEGSVSTLKIQRTQQEDSAVYLCASSSLGLAGVSRNEQFFGPGTRLTVL.